Given below is one TCR beta chain in context. With 60 Vbeta and 13 Jbeta primers, the PCR was carried out. The assay was immunoSEQ multiplex PCR, and TCRdb's table has in-frame clones only and misses some. In the table there are some 190,000 clones, roughly 85% of which are singletons. The data derive from a study of cytomegalovirus exposure and HLA in healthy donors. For the study at large: Of roughly 400 genotyped donors, 81% grouped in the Caucasian-associated ancestry cluster.

This CDR3 region has 12 residues. V lost 5 bases, J lost 7 bases, and 11 bases lay in between. Germline V CDR1 and CDR2: MDHEN, SYDVKM. Sequenced input: PBMCs. This rearrangement joins TRBV28 to TRBJ1-2; TRBD1 is a possible D gene (5 bases). This TCR was recovered from a boy between 2 and 10 years old in good health and CMV-seronegative. The CDR3 is CASSVGGGGYTF. CDR3 nucleotides: TGTGCCAGCAGTGTTGGGGGGGGTGGCTACACCTTC.